This entry is about one T cell receptor beta chain. The repertoire was sequenced with immunoSEQ multiplex PCR; TCRdb's copy has only in-frame clones and lacks some. The top ten clones hold about 3% of a sample with around 260,000 clones, about nine tenths of them seen once. The CDR3 is 15 residues long. Germline V gene lookup returns CDR1 MNHNS and CDR2 SASEGT. Trimming removed 2 bases from V and 5 bases from J, with 13 bases in between. The data were obtained in a study of blood T cell repertoires in COVID-19. This sequence joins TRBV6-1 and TRBJ1-5; D is uncertain. The sequencing input was peripheral blood. The sequence was collected from a woman younger than 45 with active or convalescent COVID-19. The CDR3 DNA reads TGTGCCAGCAGTGAAAATCCGGGAAACCATCAGCCCCAGCATTTT. Its translation is CASSENPGNHQPQHF.